The 3 T cell receptor beta chains given below trace back to one sample, sequenced in a study of neurological immune-mediated disorders. TCRdb reanalysed the 5' RACE reads using MiXCR and keeps one entry per CDR3 protein. The repertoire holds 50,000 to 70,000 distinct CDR3 sequences, with roughly 10% as singletons. The time point was: longitudinal time-point 1 (baseline). Sequenced material: PBMCs. The receptors derive from a male donor with HTLV-1-associated myelopathy (HAM/TSP).

This clonotype was observed at least ten times. The rearrangement uses TRBV20-1 and TRBJ2-3, with 10 bases that match TRBD1. This CDR3 spans 13 amino acids. Losses at the gene ends were 6 bases for V and 5 bases for J; bases not matched to a gene: 5. Germline CDR1 DFQATT, CDR2 SNEGSKA (reference sequence). This chain's CDR3 is CSAGQGNIDTQYF. DNA for the CDR3: TGCAGTGCGGGACAGGGGAATATAGATACGCAGTATTTT.

This clonotype was seen repeatedly, ten times or more. The rearrangement joins TRBV7-9 to TRBJ2-3; D tentatively fits TRBD1 or TRBD2 (5 bases each). Trimming cost V 7 bases and J 2 bases, with 19 bases left between them. CDR1 and CDR2 (germline): SEHNR, FQNEAQ (reference sequence). The CDR3 is 16 amino acids. The CDR3 nucleotides are TGTGCCAGCACCCATCGGGGCTTGGGGTACACAGATACGCAGTATTTT. Translation gives CASTHRGLGYTDTQYF.

This clonotype showed up many times. The genes are TRBV5-1 and TRBJ2-5; D not certain. This CDR3 has 13 residues. With 4 bases removed from V and 3 bases from J, the gap between germline ends came to 10 bases. The V gene's germline CDR1 is SGHRS and CDR2 YFSETQ. The CDR3 DNA follows: TGCGCCAGCAGCCGGCAGGATGAAGAGACCCAGTACTTC. Translation: CASSRQDEETQYF.